The 28 T cell receptor beta chains given below trace back to one sample, sequenced in a study of blood T cell repertoires in COVID-19. Profiling relied on immunoSEQ multiplex PCR, and the TCRdb table lists in-frame clones only, not all of them. The data hold roughly 150,000 clones, with 81% observed a single time. Source material: PBMCs or T cells enriched from blood (not recorded which). The origin of the receptors is a woman in her thirties or forties with acute COVID-19.

This clone was detected only once. V is TRBV15 and J is TRBJ2-7, with TRBD2 matching 8 bases. In germline, CDR1 is LNHNV, CDR2 YYDKDF (reference sequence). The CDR3 totals 15 residues. The trim removed 0 bases at V and 2 bases at J, leaving 3 bases unmatched. In DNA, the CDR3 is TGTGCCACCAGCAGAGATCGGGGGGGCGCCTACGAGCAGTACTTC. Translated, it gives CATSRDRGGAYEQYF. Variable domain in full (rest from reference TRBV15 and TRBJ2-7): DAMVIQNPRYQVTQFGKPVTLSCSQTLNHNVMYWYQQKSSQAPKLLFHYYDKDFNNEADTPDNFQSRRPNTSFCFLDIRSPGLGDTAMYLCATSRDRGGAYEQYFGPGTRLTVT.

The gene calls are TRBV12-3 or TRBV12-4 and TRBJ1-1; D is possibly TRBD1 (6 bases). The CDR3 length is 11 residues. The V end was cut by 6 bases, the J end by 6 bases, with 8 bases between. The CDR3 spells CASSYRAEAFF. The DNA of the CDR3 is TGTGCCAGCAGCTACAGGGCTGAAGCTTTCTTT.

V is TRBV2 and J is TRBJ1-1, with 10 bases fitting TRBD1. Germline values: CDR1 SNHLY, CDR2 FYNNEI. The CDR3 totals 14 residues. V shed 7 bases and J 5 bases; nucleotides not matched to a gene: 7. The CDR3 DNA follows: TGTGCCAGCACCCCCCTGGGACAGGGGACTGAAGCTTTCTTT. Protein sequence: CASTPLGQGTEAFF. The complete variable domain, with remaining parts taken from reference TRBV2 and TRBJ1-1, reads EPEVTQTPSHQVTQMGQEVILRCVPISNHLYFYWYRQILGQKVEFLVSFYNNEISEKSEIFDDQFSVERPDGSNFTLKIRSTKLEDSAMYFCASTPLGQGTEAFFGQGTRLTVV.

V gene TRBV4-2 combines with J gene TRBJ2-2, with 9 bases that match TRBD1. After removal of 4 bases from V and 6 bases from J, the junction contained 6 bases not matched to a gene. CDR3 length: 15 residues. Germline V CDR1 and CDR2: LGHNA, YNFKEQ. The CDR3 sequence: CASSPQGAGSGELFF. CDR3 nucleotide sequence: TGTGCCAGCAGCCCACAGGGGGCAGGGTCCGGGGAGCTGTTTTTT.

Notes on this clone: Other DNA sequences of this sample code for an identical CDR3. This rearrangement joins TRBV29-1 to TRBJ1-1; D perhaps matches TRBD1 (6 bases). The CDR3 totals 11 residues. The V end was cut by 4 bases, the J end by 5 bases, with 8 bases between. Germline CDR1 SQVTM, CDR2 ANQGSEA. CDR3 DNA sequence: TGCAGCGTTGCAGGGGTAACTGAAGCTTTCTTT. Translation gives CSVAGVTEAFF.

This rearrangement joins TRBV7-9 to TRBJ2-1; TRBD2 matches 13 bases. The germline CDR1 and CDR2 sequences are SEHNR and FQNEAQ (reference sequence). Losses at the gene ends were 5 bases for V and 9 bases for J; bases not matched to a gene: 10. This CDR3 is 16 amino acids long. The CDR3: CASSLPGLAGFSEQFF. The CDR3 nucleotides are TGTGCCAGCAGCCTCCCGGGACTAGCGGGATTTTCTGAGCAGTTCTTC.

The chain links TRBV6-5 to TRBJ2-2; 9 bases map to TRBD1. Germline loops: CDR1 MNHEY, CDR2 SVGAGI. V shed 6 bases and J 7 bases; nucleotides not matched to a gene: 9. CDR3 length equals 15 residues. Written as DNA, the CDR3 is TGTGCCAGCAGGACGACAGGGGGAACGGTCGGGGAGCTGTTTTTT. This gives the protein CASRTTGGTVGELFF.

The CDR3 nucleotides read TGTGCCAGTACCCCGACTGGTCCGACCGGGGAGCTGTTTTTT. It yields the protein CASTPTGPTGELFF. The rearrangement links TRBV19 to TRBJ2-2; D remains ambiguous. This CDR3 contains 14 residues. The V gene lost 7 bases and the J gene lost 5 bases, with 14 bases spanning the gap. From germline, CDR1 is LNHDA and CDR2 SQIVND (reference sequence).

This clone appeared once. The V gene is TRBV19, the J gene TRBJ2-2; D is unresolved. There are 13 residues in the CDR3. Trimming left V 6 bases short and J 3 bases short, with 8 bases between. CDR1 and CDR2 from the germline V gene are LNHDA and SQIVND (reference sequence). The CDR3 is CASSLTYTGELFF. CDR3 nucleotides: TGTGCCAGTAGCCTTACTTACACCGGGGAGCTGTTTTTT. The full variable domain, completed using reference TRBV19 and TRBJ2-2, is DGGITQSPKYLFRKEGQNVTLSCEQNLNHDAMYWYRQDPGQGLRLIYYSQIVNDFQKGDIAEGYSVSREKKESFPLTVTSAQKNPTAFYLCASSLTYTGELFFGEGSRLTVL.

The chain combines TRBV5-5 with TRBJ1-2, with D tentatively TRBD1 (6 bases). CDR1 and CDR2 (germline): SGHKS, YYEKEE (reference sequence). V dropped 1 base and J dropped 6 bases, with 13 bases sitting between them. This CDR3 contains 14 residues. The chain's CDR3 is CASSLIAGVDGYTF. The CDR3 bases are TGTGCCAGCAGCTTGATCGCAGGGGTGGATGGCTACACCTTC.

This clone was detected only once. This may be a read error, as it is one base from a much larger clone. Additional DNA sequences in this sample encode the identical CDR3. V and J are TRBV6-4 and TRBJ2-1, with 11 bases lining up with TRBD2. CDR3 length: 15 amino acids. The germline gives CDR1 MRHNA, CDR2 SNTAGT. With V trimmed by 3 bases and J by 3 bases, 1 base remained unmatched. CDR3: CASSETSGSYNEQFF. CDR3 nucleotides: TGTGCCAGCAGTGAAACTAGCGGGAGCTACAATGAGCAGTTCTTC.

The chain links TRBV6-5 to TRBJ2-7, with D perhaps matching TRBD1 (6 bases). The length of the CDR3 is 12 residues. Germline V gene lookup returns CDR1 MNHEY and CDR2 SVGAGI. The V gene lost 6 bases and the J gene lost 6 bases, with 12 bases spanning the gap. CDR3 sequence: CASSPRGTEQYV. Written as DNA, the CDR3 is TGTGCCAGCAGCCCGAGGGGGACCGAGCAGTACGTC.

The chain couples TRBV5-1 to TRBJ1-1, with 9 positions matching TRBD1. CDR1 is SGHRS, CDR2 YFSETQ, per germline. The CDR3 covers 15 residues. With 0 bases clipped from V and 10 bases from J, the junction kept 10 bases outside the gene matches. The CDR3 spells CASSLEGTGRVGAFF. CDR3 coding DNA: TGCGCCAGCAGCTTGGAAGGGACAGGGAGAGTAGGAGCTTTCTTT.

The chain combines TRBV28 with TRBJ2-2; TRBD2 aligns across 11 bases. The CDR3 is 14 residues long. Germline V gene data show CDR1 as MDHEN and CDR2 as SYDVKM. Unmatched junction bases numbered 4, after V lost 6 bases and J lost 7 bases. As DNA, the CDR3 is TGTGCCAGCAGAATAGCGGGAGGGTACGGGGAGCTGTTTTTT. It is translated as CASRIAGGYGELFF.

This rearrangement joins TRBV2 to TRBJ2-1, with 8 bases aligning to TRBD2. The V segment lost 7 bases and the J segment 9 bases; nucleotides outside the gene matches: 32. This CDR3 contains 21 residues. Germline V gives CDR1 SNHLY, CDR2 FYNNEI. CDR3 sequence (DNA): TGTGCCAGCAAATACCCCTTTCGAGTCCCTTCCCCCGCGGGAGGTAGGAGTGAGCAGTTCTTC. This encodes CASKYPFRVPSPAGGRSEQFF.

The chain uses TRBV11-2 and TRBJ2-7; 9 bases line up with TRBD1. J lost 2 bases, V lost 2 bases, and 7 bases had no gene match. The CDR3 is made up of 16 amino acids. Germline lookup yields CDR1 SGHAT and CDR2 FQNNGV. The CDR3 nucleotides are TGTGCCAGCAGCTTAACCGACAGGGGGAGGGCCTACGAGCAGTACTTC. This codes for CASSLTDRGRAYEQYF.

The rearrangement uses TRBV4-1 and TRBJ1-2; the match to TRBD1 covers 7 bases. The CDR3 spans 17 residues. From germline, CDR1 is MGHRA and CDR2 YSYEKL. With 5 bases clipped from V and 3 bases from J, the junction kept 15 bases outside the gene matches. The CDR3 loop is CASSYEPQGVVDYGYTF. The CDR3 DNA follows: TGCGCCAGCAGCTACGAACCCCAGGGGGTAGTAGACTATGGCTACACCTTC.

This clone was counted only a few times. An end of the junction does not agree with germline; a read error may underlie this. The chain joins TRBV6-1 to TRBJ1-6, with TRBD1 matching over 7 bases. This CDR3 contains 16 residues. Looked up from germline, CDR1 is MNHNS and CDR2 is SASEGT. For the CDR3, the DNA is TGTGCCAGCAGGGAAGACAGGGAAACCTATAATTCACCCCTCCACTTT. Residues: CASREDRETYNSPLHF.

This clone occurred once. This chain uses TRBV27 with TRBJ2-5, with TRBD2 as a possible D gene (5 bases). Looked up from germline, CDR1 is MNHEY and CDR2 is SMNVEV (reference sequence). The CDR3 runs 14 residues. V gave up 6 bases and J gave up 1 base, with 12 bases separating them. The DNA for the CDR3 is TGTGCCAGCAGCCCCCGGGCGGGCCAAGAGACCCAGTACTTC. It is translated as CASSPRAGQETQYF.

The CDR3 coding sequence is TGTGCCACCAGCAGGACAGGGGGCAATCAGCCCCAGCATTTT. It encodes CATSRTGGNQPQHF. This chain links TRBV15 with TRBJ1-5, with 8 bases identical to TRBD1. The length of the CDR3 is 14 residues. The trim removed 3 bases at V and 2 bases at J, leaving 0 bases unmatched. Germline lookup yields CDR1 LNHNV and CDR2 YYDKDF (reference sequence).

The chain couples TRBV27 to TRBJ2-3, with D tentatively TRBD2 (5 bases). Per the germline V gene, CDR1 is MNHEY and CDR2 is SMNVEV (reference sequence). Between the trimmed V and J ends, which lost 6 bases and 0 bases, there was a span of 13 bases. The CDR3 runs to 15 residues. CDR3 nucleotides: TGTGCCAGCAGATCTACTAGTTCGAGCACAGATACGCAGTATTTT. Encoded protein: CASRSTSSSTDTQYF.

This chain uses TRBV2 with TRBJ2-5, with 9 bases fitting TRBD2. V lost 3 bases, J lost 5 bases, and 4 bases stayed unmatched. The length of the CDR3 is 14 residues. Germline-derived CDR1 and CDR2 are SNHLY and FYNNEI. CDR3: CASSDIAGEETQYF. The CDR3 bases are TGTGCCAGCAGTGATATAGCGGGAGAGGAGACCCAGTACTTC. Using reference TRBV2 and TRBJ2-5 for the parts outside the CDR3, the full variable domain is EPEVTQTPSHQVTQMGQEVILRCVPISNHLYFYWYRQILGQKVEFLVSFYNNEISEKSEIFDDQFSVERPDGSNFTLKIRSTKLEDSAMYFCASSDIAGEETQYFGPGTRLLVL.

This chain links TRBV3-1 (or the pseudogene TRBV3-2) with TRBJ1-2; D is ambiguous. There are 13 residues in the CDR3. V was cut by 1 base and J by 1 base, with 4 bases left in between. Germline V lookup: CDR1 LGHDT, CDR2 YNNKEL (reference sequence). CDR3 DNA sequence: TGTGCCAGCAGCCAAGCAGATAACTATGGCTACACCTTC. Translating gives CASSQADNYGYTF.

The chain recombines TRBV7-9 with TRBJ2-2; 8 nucleotides match TRBD1. The CDR3 has 18 residues. J was trimmed by 4 bases and V by 5 bases; bases with no gene match: 15. Germline V gives CDR1 SEHNR, CDR2 FQNEAQ (reference sequence). CDR3 region: CASSLRPPGQAGTGELFF. The CDR3 nucleotides read TGTGCCAGCAGCCTTCGTCCTCCGGGACAGGCGGGCACCGGGGAGCTGTTTTTT.

The V call is TRBV2, the J call TRBJ1-4; TRBD1 matches at 7 bases. Germline CDR1 and CDR2: SNHLY and FYNNEI. The V gene end was trimmed by 8 bases and the J gene end by 8 bases; junction bases not matched to a gene: 14. This CDR3 has 15 residues. CDR3 region: CASRRDSAGREKLFF. CDR3 DNA: TGTGCCAGCCGAAGGGACAGCGCCGGTAGGGAAAAACTGTTTTTT.

Turning to this clone: In the same sample, other DNA sequences code for this CDR3. The chain recombines TRBV2 with TRBJ1-5; 9 positions match TRBD1. V lost 7 bases, J lost 1 base, and 5 bases stayed unmatched. Germline V gene sequence: CDR1 SNHLY, CDR2 FYNNEI. The CDR3 has 15 amino acids. CDR3 residues: CASTSDRGSNQPQHF. The CDR3 DNA reads as TGTGCCAGCACCTCGGACAGGGGAAGCAATCAGCCCCAGCATTTT.

The chain couples TRBV27 to TRBJ1-1; D gene uncertain. Trimming removed 1 base from V and 0 bases from J, with 6 bases in between. CDR1 is MNHEY, CDR2 SMNVEV, per germline (reference sequence). The length of the CDR3 is 14 residues. The CDR3: CASSLYSVNTEAFF. As DNA, the CDR3 is TGTGCCAGCAGTTTATACTCGGTGAACACTGAAGCTTTCTTT.

The chain joins TRBV19 to TRBJ1-3; TRBD1 agrees at 8 bases. Germline V gene data show CDR1 as LNHDA and CDR2 as SQIVND (reference sequence). The CDR3 runs 16 residues. V was pared by 9 bases and J by 4 bases, with 14 bases of the junction left unmatched. The CDR3 is CASVKGQALSGNTIYF. DNA of the CDR3: TGTGCCAGCGTTAAGGGACAGGCCCTCTCCGGAAACACCATATATTTT.